This section outlines one T cell receptor beta chain sequence together with its context. Antigen specificity is unknown. These data belong to a study of cytomegalovirus exposure and HLA in healthy donors. Study-wide points: For most TCR sequences rarity was the rule, although some public TCRs occurred in many donors.

Primers for the PCR totalled 60 Vbeta and 13 Jbeta. Method: immunoSEQ multiplex PCR; TCRdb's copy keeps in-frame clones and lacks some. This sample has 85,000 to 90,000 clones, with about three quarters found just once. Germline V lookup: CDR1 SEHNR, CDR2 FQNEAQ (reference sequence). The trim removed 0 bases at V and 5 bases at J, leaving 5 bases unmatched. The CDR3 runs 16 residues. Sequencing input: PBMCs. This rearrangement joins TRBV7-9 to TRBJ2-2, with TRBD1 identical over 8 bases. This sequence originates from a man aged 30 to 45 in good health and CMV-seropositive. The CDR3 protein is CASSLAWTGLTGELFF. DNA for the CDR3: TGTGCCAGCAGCTTAGCGTGGACAGGGCTTACCGGGGAGCTGTTTTTT.